This TCR beta chain emerged from a study of graft-versus-host responses after intestinal transplantation. Turning to the study itself: Recipients were all induced with anti-thymocyte globulin, then given tacrolimus and steroids for 2 to 4 years.

Germline values: CDR1 KGHSH, CDR2 LQKENI. This CDR3 is built from 14 residues. Trimming stripped 3 bases from V and 1 base from J, with 9 bases between. The study, taken as a whole, reports: GvH clone levels peaked in circulation, and this peak was associated with early post-transplant HvG declines. The authors found GvH clones in recipient marrow, some appearing first in ileum or blood.

Some clones are missing from TCRdb's copy, which holds only in-frame ones; the method was immunoSEQ multiplex PCR. This table has under 20,000 clones, 35% to 40% appearing once. The source of this sequence is a human patient who was an organ donor for intestinal transplantation. The sample in question was alloreactive CD4+ T cells from a mixed lymphocyte reaction culture, obtained before transplantation. Subset defined: CFSE-low proliferating T cells sorted from roughly 6-day pre-transplant mixed lymphocyte reaction (GvH or HvG direction). The chain joins TRBV18 to TRBJ1-1; a weak D match, TRBD1 (6 bases). The CDR3 coding sequence is TGTGCCAGCTCACCGCTGACAGGGAACACTGAAGCTTTCTTT. It specifies CASSPLTGNTEAFF.